The 30 T cell receptor beta chains reported below all come from one sample, sequenced in a study of blood T cell repertoires in COVID-19. Method: immunoSEQ multiplex PCR; TCRdb's copy keeps in-frame clones and lacks some. Here the sample spans about 180,000 clones, around three quarters being singletons. The sample taken for sequencing was peripheral blood. Receptors originate from a man between 65 and 79 years old with active or convalescent COVID-19.

The V and J genes are TRBV18 and TRBJ1-5; 8 positions match TRBD1. The V gene end was trimmed by 3 bases and the J gene end by 4 bases; junction bases not matched to a gene: 8. This CDR3 spans 16 amino acids. Germline CDR1 and CDR2: KGHSH and LQKENI. CDR3 DNA: TGTGCCAGCTCACCCTCGGACCGGACAGGGAATCAGCCCCAGCATTTT. This translates into CASSPSDRTGNQPQHF. Combining the CDR3 with reference TRBV18 and TRBJ1-5 gives the whole variable domain NAGVMQNPRHLVRRRGQEARLRCSPMKGHSHVYWYRQLPEEGLKFMVYLQKENIIDESGMPKERFSAEFPKEGPSILRIQQVVRGDSAAYFCASSPSDRTGNQPQHFGDGTRLSIL.

This clone was seen a few times. Other DNA variants within this sample encode the same CDR3. The rearrangement links TRBV30 to TRBJ1-2, with 8 nucleotides matching TRBD1. The CDR3 is 13 residues long. Unmatched junction bases numbered 3, after V lost 2 bases and J lost 4 bases. The germline V gene encodes CDR1 GTSNPN and CDR2 SVGIG (reference sequence). The CDR3 spells CAWSRDRPYGYTF. The CDR3 DNA follows: TGTGCCTGGAGTCGGGACAGGCCCTATGGCTACACCTTC.

The chain has TRBV7-6 and TRBJ2-3; TRBD2 aligns across 12 bases. The V gene end was trimmed by 5 bases and the J gene end by 3 bases; junction bases not matched to a gene: 9. This CDR3 is 17 amino acids long. The V gene's germline CDR1 is SGHVS and CDR2 FNYEAQ. Here the CDR3 DNA reads TGTGCCAGCAGCCCCTGGACTAGCGGGGAGGGGACAGATACGCAGTATTTT. Amino acid sequence: CASSPWTSGEGTDTQYF.

The gene calls are TRBV5-4 and TRBJ2-1; 12 nucleotides line up with TRBD2. CDR1 and CDR2 (germline): SGHNT, YYREEE (reference sequence). With V trimmed by 4 bases and J by 5 bases, 4 bases remained unmatched. This CDR3 contains 15 residues. CDR3 sequence: CASSETSGGHNEQFF. CDR3 bases: TGTGCCAGCAGCGAGACTAGCGGGGGCCACAATGAGCAGTTCTTC.

V is TRBV2 and J is TRBJ2-5; D perhaps matches TRBD2 (7 bases). V gave up 6 bases and J gave up 4 bases, with 12 bases separating them. CDR1 is SNHLY and CDR2 is FYNNEI in the germline V gene. The CDR3 runs 13 residues. CDR3: CASSRRGGETQYF. Here the CDR3 DNA reads TGTGCCAGCAGCCGTAGGGGGGGAGAGACCCAGTACTTC.

The chain links TRBV5-1 to TRBJ1-1; 9 nucleotides agree with TRBD1. J lost 4 bases, V lost 1 base, and 5 bases had no gene match. Germline loops: CDR1 SGHRS, CDR2 YFSETQ. The CDR3 contains 15 residues. Written as DNA, the CDR3 is TGCGCCAGCAGCTTGAGGGGACAGGGAATCACTGAAGCTTTCTTT. Translated, it gives CASSLRGQGITEAFF.

In its sample, this clone was seen a few times. The chain uses TRBV20-1 and TRBJ2-1, with 7 bases that match TRBD2. Germline CDR1 DFQATT, CDR2 SNEGSKA (reference sequence). Germline trimming cut 7 bases from V and 5 bases from J; bases unmatched to any gene: 2. The CDR3 runs 11 residues. The CDR3 reads CSVAGDNEQFF. CDR3 sequence (DNA): TGCAGTGTCGCGGGGGACAATGAGCAGTTCTTC.

This clone was detected ten times or more. This chain uses TRBV5-6 with TRBJ1-1; D is perhaps TRBD1 (6 bases). Germline assignment: CDR1 SGHDT and CDR2 YYEEEE. Trimming removed 4 bases from V and 0 bases from J, with 16 bases in between. The CDR3 covers 16 residues. DNA of the CDR3: TGTGCCAGCAGCCCGGTGCCGGGACACTTGAACACTGAAGCTTTCTTT. It yields the protein CASSPVPGHLNTEAFF.

The chain couples TRBV19 to TRBJ2-7; the D gene is possibly TRBD1 (5 bases). Germline V gene sequence: CDR1 LNHDA, CDR2 SQIVND (reference sequence). The CDR3 totals 13 residues. Deletions cut 5 bases from V and 2 bases from J, with 10 bases between. CDR3 nucleotides: TGTGCCAGTAGTCGACAGACAGCCTACGAGCAGTACTTC. It is translated as CASSRQTAYEQYF.

J is TRBJ2-3 and V is TRBV5-1; a possible D gene is TRBD2 (6 bases). Trimming took 3 bases from V and 1 from J, leaving 12 bases between them. Germline V gene sequence: CDR1 SGHRS, CDR2 YFSETQ. The length of the CDR3 is 15 residues. The CDR3 here is CASSSSRGRTDTQYF. DNA of the CDR3: TGCGCCAGCAGCTCCTCGCGGGGACGCACAGATACGCAGTATTTT. The whole variable domain, filled in from reference TRBV5-1 and TRBJ2-3, reads KAGVTQTPRYLIKTRGQQVTLSCSPISGHRSVSWYQQTPGQGLQFLFEYFSETQRNKGNFPGRFSGRQFSNSRSEMNVSTLELGDSALYLCASSSSRGRTDTQYFGPGTRLTVL.

The chain carries TRBV5-1 and TRBJ2-5, with 8 bases that match TRBD2. The V segment lost 4 bases and the J segment 1 base; nucleotides outside the gene matches: 6. The CDR3 contains 15 residues. Germline loops: CDR1 SGHRS, CDR2 YFSETQ. CDR3 bases: TGCGCCAGCAGCACCGGAGCGGGAGCCCAAGAGACCCAGTACTTC. This sequence encodes CASSTGAGAQETQYF.

The table lists this clone with a few counts. Other nucleotide sequences in the sample specify the same CDR3. The chain couples TRBV4-2 to TRBJ1-5; TRBD1 aligns across 9 bases. Germline V lookup: CDR1 LGHNA, CDR2 YNFKEQ. V lost 0 bases and J lost 5; bases outside the gene matches: 5. The CDR3 runs 16 residues. The chain's CDR3 is CASSQDLTGGDQPQHF. The DNA of the CDR3 is TGTGCCAGCAGCCAAGACCTAACAGGGGGCGATCAGCCCCAGCATTTT.

In its sample, this clone was seen once. The J gene is TRBJ1-2, the V gene TRBV11-2; no clear D gene. This CDR3 has 13 residues. Germline V gives CDR1 SGHAT, CDR2 FQNNGV. The V end was cut by 5 bases, the J end by 4 bases, with 11 bases between. The CDR3 spells CASSPDISYGYTF. In DNA form, the CDR3 reads TGTGCCAGCAGCCCCGACATCTCCTATGGCTACACCTTC.

The V call is TRBV2, the J call TRBJ1-2, with 9 bases that match TRBD1. Per the germline V gene, CDR1 is SNHLY and CDR2 is FYNNEI. V lost 7 bases, J lost 6 bases, and 9 bases stayed unmatched. The CDR3 has 14 residues. The CDR3 reads CASNTRGDRDGYTF. Written as DNA, the CDR3 is TGTGCCAGCAACACCCGTGGGGACAGGGATGGCTACACCTTC.

This chain uses TRBV27 with TRBJ1-2; 7 bases are shared with TRBD1. V shed 3 bases, J shed 3 bases, and the junction held 4 bases outside the gene matches. Germline V gene sequence: CDR1 MNHEY, CDR2 SMNVEV (reference sequence). The CDR3 covers 14 residues. CDR3 sequence (DNA): TGTGCCAGCAGTTTTGGGACAGCCCACTATGGCTACACCTTC. Amino acid sequence: CASSFGTAHYGYTF.

J is TRBJ1-5 and V is TRBV19, with 7 bases lining up with TRBD1. The CDR3 runs to 14 residues. Losses at the gene ends were 6 bases for V and 6 bases for J; bases not matched to a gene: 8. The germline gives CDR1 LNHDA, CDR2 SQIVND (reference sequence). This chain's CDR3 is CASSGQAQGQPQHF. The CDR3 DNA sequence: TGTGCCAGTAGCGGACAGGCCCAGGGTCAGCCCCAGCATTTT.

There are a few counts of this clone. The rearrangement uses TRBV9 and TRBJ1-1, with D tentatively TRBD1 (5 bases). The V gene's germline CDR1 is SGDLS and CDR2 YYNGEE. V shed 0 bases and J shed 6 bases, with 12 bases lying between them. CDR3 length: 14 residues. The CDR3 region is CASSVGAGLPEAFF. The CDR3 DNA reads TGTGCCAGCAGCGTAGGAGCAGGGCTCCCTGAAGCTTTCTTT.

The CDR3 nucleotides are TGTGCCAGCAGTTTAGGACAGGGAGAGACCCAGTACTTC. Residues: CASSLGQGETQYF. The chain joins TRBV12-3 or TRBV12-4 to TRBJ2-5; TRBD1 aligns across 7 bases. The CDR3 is 13 amino acids. The J segment lost 4 bases and the V segment lost 1 base, leaving 0 bases of the junction unmatched.

V gene TRBV6-1 combines with J gene TRBJ2-7; no firm D call. Trimming took 1 base from V and 1 from J, leaving 8 bases between them. The CDR3 contains 14 residues. Per germline, CDR1 MNHNS and CDR2 SASEGT. CDR3 in DNA: TGTGCCAGCAGTGAAGTATCGTCTTCCTACGAGCAGTACTTC. Amino acids: CASSEVSSSYEQYF.

The chain joins TRBV6-5 to TRBJ1-1; 8 positions match TRBD1. The germline gives CDR1 MNHEY, CDR2 SVGAGI. Germline trimming cut 6 bases from V and 8 bases from J; bases unmatched to any gene: 8. The CDR3 consists of 13 residues. CDR3 nucleotide sequence: TGTGCCAGCAGCCTGACAGGGGAGTCCGAAGCTTTCTTT. It encodes CASSLTGESEAFF.

The CDR3: CASSEGGYYGYTF. In DNA, the CDR3 is TGTGCCAGCAGTGAAGGCGGGTACTATGGCTACACCTTC. The chain combines TRBV12-3 or TRBV12-4 with TRBJ1-2, with D unclear. The CDR3 runs to 13 residues. Trimming cost V 5 bases and J 3 bases, with 10 bases left between them.

The V call is TRBV27, the J call TRBJ2-2; TRBD2 might be the D (6 bases). The V end was cut by 2 bases, the J end by 3 bases, with 13 bases between. The CDR3 spans 16 residues. Germline values: CDR1 MNHEY, CDR2 SMNVEV (reference sequence). CDR3 loop: CASSLRGNSDTGELFF. The CDR3, as DNA: TGTGCCAGCAGTTTACGGGGGAACTCGGACACCGGGGAGCTGTTTTTT.

V is TRBV10-3 and J is TRBJ1-2, with 7 bases fitting TRBD1. The CDR3 sequence is 13 residues long. Germline values: CDR1 ENHRY, CDR2 SYGVKD. The V segment lost 10 bases and the J segment 2 bases; nucleotides outside the gene matches: 7. The CDR3, as DNA: TGTGCCACCGTGGGACAGCAAAACTATGGCTACACCTTC. It is translated as CATVGQQNYGYTF.

The chain is built from TRBV4-1 and TRBJ1-6; D is undetermined. The germline V gene encodes CDR1 MGHRA and CDR2 YSYEKL. The CDR3 has 16 amino acids. V was shortened by 0 bases and J by 0 bases, with 6 bases between the two germline ends. The CDR3 here is CASSQELSSYNSPLHF. For the CDR3, the DNA is TGCGCCAGCAGCCAAGAACTGAGCTCCTATAATTCACCCCTCCACTTT.

The rearrangement links TRBV4-1 to TRBJ1-5, with a tentative D call TRBD1 (5 bases). The CDR3 loop spans 14 amino acids. The germline V and J ends were trimmed by 1 base and 6 bases, with 10 bases remaining between them. Germline V gene data show CDR1 as MGHRA and CDR2 as YSYEKL. DNA for the CDR3: TGCGCCAGCAGCCAAGTGGGGGGAAGTCAGCCCCAGCATTTT. Its protein is CASSQVGGSQPQHF.

The J gene is TRBJ2-2, the V gene TRBV6-1, with D possibly matching TRBD2 (5 bases). CDR3 length: 13 residues. V lost 1 base and J lost 9, with 9 bases in between. The germline V gene encodes CDR1 MNHNS and CDR2 SASEGT. The CDR3 loop is CASSEGLSRELFF. CDR3 coding DNA: TGTGCCAGCAGTGAAGGACTAAGTAGGGAGCTGTTTTTT.

Notes on this clone: The sample holds other DNA sequences that translate to the same CDR3. The rearrangement uses TRBV18 and TRBJ2-1; the match to TRBD1 covers 8 bases. CDR1 is KGHSH and CDR2 is LQKENI in the germline V gene. The CDR3 is 15 amino acids. V lost 2 bases to trimming and J lost 3 bases; unmatched junction nucleotides: 3. CDR3: CASSPGTGDYNEQFF. As DNA, the CDR3 is TGTGCCAGCTCACCAGGGACAGGAGACTACAATGAGCAGTTCTTC.

The V and J genes are TRBV15 and TRBJ1-5, with 9 nucleotides matching TRBD1. The CDR3 totals 16 residues. The germline gives CDR1 LNHNV, CDR2 YYDKDF (reference sequence). After removal of 5 bases from V and 5 bases from J, the junction contained 10 bases not matched to a gene. The CDR3 bases are TGTGCCACCAGCCTCGGGACAGGGATGTGGGATCAGCCCCAGCATTTT. Protein product: CATSLGTGMWDQPQHF.

J is TRBJ2-7 and V is TRBV12-3 or TRBV12-4, with D possibly TRBD1 on 6 matching bases. The CDR3 runs to 12 residues. Trimming took 6 bases from V and 7 from J, leaving 13 bases between them. The CDR3 region has the DNA TGTGCCAGCAGCAGGGGTTCGGGGGAGCAGTACTTC. It specifies CASSRGSGEQYF.

The chain recombines TRBV5-3 with TRBJ1-6; D not resolved. TRBV5-3 is an ORF; its function is uncertain. Trimming stripped 1 base from V and 18 bases from J, with 11 bases between. The CDR3 consists of 11 residues. CDR3 residues: CARSLNSPYHF. DNA of the CDR3: TGTGCCAGAAGCTTGAACAGCCCGTACCACTTT.